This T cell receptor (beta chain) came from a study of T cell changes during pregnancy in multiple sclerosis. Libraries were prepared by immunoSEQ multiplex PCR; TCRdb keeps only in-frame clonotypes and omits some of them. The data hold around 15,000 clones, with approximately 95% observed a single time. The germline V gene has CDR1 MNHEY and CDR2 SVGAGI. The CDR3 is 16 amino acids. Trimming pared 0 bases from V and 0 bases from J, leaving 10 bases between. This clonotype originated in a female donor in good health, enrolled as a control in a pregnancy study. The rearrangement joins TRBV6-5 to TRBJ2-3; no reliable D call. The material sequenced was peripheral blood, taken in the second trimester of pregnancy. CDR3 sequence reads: CASSYSLSGSTDTQYF. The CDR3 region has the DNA TGTGCCAGCAGTTACTCGCTTTCCGGGAGCACAGATACGCAGTATTTT.